This paragraph reports one T cell receptor beta chain. The data were taken from a study of blood T cell repertoires in COVID-19. As for the study in general: Sources were T cells, B-cell-depleted T cells, or PBMCs; the material itself was cDNA or gDNA.

In the original processing: It was from reference gene primer amplification that nucleated cell counts were estimated. The assay was immunoSEQ multiplex PCR, and TCRdb's table has in-frame clones only and misses some. Clone size and V and J calls were adopted from that table, with D and trimming inferred from the DNA. There are some 170,000 clones in the sample; more than 85% occur only once, and 0.95% to 1.5% lies in the top ten. Participant ages covered roughly 18 to 89 years across about two dozen US areas. The CDR3 contains 13 residues. The V end was cut by 3 bases, the J end by 1 base, with 7 bases between. Germline V gene sequence: CDR1 GTSNPN, CDR2 SVGIG (reference sequence).

The clonotype was recovered from a human donor with acute COVID-19. The donor label of this sample is uncertain. Source material: PBMCs or T cells enriched from blood (not recorded which). The J gene is TRBJ1-3, the V gene TRBV30; no definite D call. This CDR3 reads CAWRIGSGNTIYF. The CDR3 bases are TGTGCCTGGAGAATCGGGTCTGGAAACACCATATATTTT. Using reference TRBV30 and TRBJ1-3 for the parts outside the CDR3, the full variable domain is SQTIHQWPATLVQPVGSPLSLECTVEGTSNPNLYWYRQAAGRGLQLLFYSVGIGQISSEVPQNLSASRPQDRQFILSSKKLLLSDSGFYLCAWRIGSGNTIYFGEGSWLTVV.